The 19 T cell receptor beta chains below come from one sample, sequenced in a study of cytomegalovirus exposure and HLA in healthy donors. PCR employed 60 Vbeta and 13 Jbeta primers. Libraries were prepared by immunoSEQ multiplex PCR; TCRdb keeps only in-frame clonotypes and omits some of them. Here the sample table reports roughly 78,000 clones. Sequencing used PBMCs. These receptors all come from a boy under 18 in good health and CMV-seronegative.

The rearrangement links TRBV28 to TRBJ1-2; perhaps TRBD1 as D (5 bases). The V gene's germline CDR1 is MDHEN and CDR2 SYDVKM. The CDR3 sequence is 14 residues long. Trimming stripped 6 bases from V and 7 bases from J, with 18 bases between. The CDR3 here is CASSPGGDPGGYTF. The CDR3 nucleotides read TGTGCCAGCAGCCCCGGGGGGGATCCCGGTGGCTACACCTTC.

This chain connects TRBV18 to TRBJ1-5; 7 bases line up with TRBD1. CDR1 is KGHSH and CDR2 is LQKENI in the germline V gene. Trimming at V came to 3 bases and at J to 1 base, leaving 0 bases not matched to a gene. This CDR3 is 14 amino acids long. CDR3 protein: CASSPGQSNQPQHF. CDR3 coding DNA: TGTGCCAGCTCACCGGGACAGAGCAATCAGCCCCAGCATTTT.

J is TRBJ2-6 and V is TRBV19; perhaps TRBD2 as D (6 bases). Germline assignment: CDR1 LNHDA and CDR2 SQIVND (reference sequence). The CDR3 runs to 15 residues. Deletions cut 4 bases from V and 2 bases from J, with 9 bases between. The CDR3 DNA sequence: TGTGCCAGTAGTACCTCGGGGGCTGGGGCCAACGTCCTGACTTTC. It translates to CASSTSGAGANVLTF.

This CDR3 reads CASSFQGQTAYEQYF. As DNA, the CDR3 is TGTGCCAGTAGTTTTCAGGGACAGACGGCCTACGAGCAGTACTTC. This rearrangement joins TRBV19 to TRBJ2-7; 7 nucleotides agree with TRBD1. The CDR3 spans 15 residues. The V gene end was trimmed by 5 bases and the J gene end by 2 bases; junction bases not matched to a gene: 9. The germline gives CDR1 LNHDA, CDR2 SQIVND (reference sequence).

The chain joins TRBV29-1 to TRBJ2-7, with 12 bases aligning to TRBD1. The CDR3 is 13 residues long. The V segment lost 6 bases and the J segment 3 bases; nucleotides outside the gene matches: 3. Germline-derived CDR1 and CDR2 are SQVTM and ANQGSEA. The CDR3 sequence: CSVGTGGDYEQYF. In DNA form, the CDR3 reads TGCAGCGTAGGGACAGGGGGCGACTACGAGCAGTACTTC.

This rearrangement joins TRBV4-1 to TRBJ1-2, with D perhaps matching TRBD1 (5 bases). This CDR3 has 14 amino acids. V gave up 0 bases and J gave up 8 bases, with 13 bases separating them. Looked up from germline, CDR1 is MGHRA and CDR2 is YSYEKL. CDR3 coding DNA: TGCGCCAGCAGCCAAGATGCAGGGTTCATAGGCTACACCTTC. Its protein is CASSQDAGFIGYTF.

The rearrangement uses TRBV5-1 and TRBJ1-2, with TRBD1 matching 7 bases. The junction had 5 bases not matched to a gene; V was cut back by 5 bases and J by 4 bases. The CDR3 runs to 13 residues. Germline CDR1 and CDR2: SGHRS and YFSETQ. CDR3 residues: CASSLDRAYGYTF. CDR3 DNA sequence: TGCGCCAGCAGTTTAGACAGGGCCTATGGCTACACCTTC.

The chain carries TRBV19 and TRBJ2-1; possibly TRBD1 for D (5 bases). Per germline, CDR1 LNHDA and CDR2 SQIVND (reference sequence). Trimming took off 2 bases at V and 5 bases at J, with 10 bases between the two ends. The length of the CDR3 is 14 residues. The CDR3 protein is CASSISGANNEQFF. Here the CDR3 DNA reads TGTGCCAGTAGTATATCTGGGGCAAACAATGAGCAGTTCTTC.

V is TRBV30 and J is TRBJ1-1, with TRBD1 identical over 12 bases. The trim removed 1 base at V and 11 bases at J, leaving 5 bases unmatched. Germline V gene lookup returns CDR1 GTSNPN and CDR2 SVGIG (reference sequence). The CDR3 is 13 amino acids. The CDR3 protein is CAWSDGTGGEAFF. The CDR3 region has the DNA TGTGCCTGGAGTGACGGGACAGGGGGCGAGGCTTTCTTT.

The chain couples TRBV27 to TRBJ1-1; perhaps TRBD1 as D (6 bases). This CDR3 contains 17 residues. V was pared by 4 bases and J by 6 bases, with 24 bases between. Germline CDR1 is MNHEY and CDR2 is SMNVEV (reference sequence). Here the CDR3 DNA reads TGTGCCAGCAGTTCCCATCCCTTACAGGGAAGGAGACCTGAAGCTTTCTTT. Translation gives CASSSHPLQGRRPEAFF.

The V and J genes are TRBV25-1 and TRBJ1-1; D remains ambiguous. CDR3 length: 12 amino acids. The germline V and J ends were trimmed by 5 bases and 7 bases, with 11 bases remaining between them. From germline, CDR1 is MGHDK and CDR2 SYGVNS. The CDR3: CASSKNQDEAFF. The DNA of the CDR3 is TGTGCCAGCAGTAAGAATCAGGATGAAGCTTTCTTT.

The rearrangement joins TRBV7-9 to TRBJ2-7, with 11 bases matching TRBD2. After removal of 4 bases from V and 3 bases from J, the junction contained 8 bases not matched to a gene. The CDR3 has 16 residues. The germline gives CDR1 SEHNR, CDR2 FQNEAQ (reference sequence). CDR3: CASSSLPGTSGYEQYF. The CDR3 DNA follows: TGTGCCAGCAGCTCCCTCCCCGGGACTAGCGGCTACGAGCAGTACTTC.

J is TRBJ2-7 and V is TRBV6-1, with D possibly TRBD1 on 5 matching bases. The V gene's germline CDR1 is MNHNS and CDR2 SASEGT. Trimming pared 6 bases from V and 6 bases from J, leaving 21 bases between. CDR3 length: 15 residues. CDR3 loop: CASSLGHPAYGEQYF. In DNA form, the CDR3 reads TGTGCCAGCAGCCTAGGACACCCGGCGTACGGCGAGCAGTACTTC.

The chain joins TRBV5-1 to TRBJ2-7; the D gene is possibly TRBD1 (5 bases). Germline V gene sequence: CDR1 SGHRS, CDR2 YFSETQ. The CDR3 contains 14 residues. The V end lost 4 bases, the J end lost 2 bases, and 13 bases lay between the germline ends. The CDR3 protein is CASSQTVFAYEQYF. The DNA for the CDR3 is TGCGCCAGCAGCCAGACAGTGTTCGCCTACGAGCAGTACTTC.

This chain links TRBV5-8 with TRBJ1-2; D is unclear. Trimming removed 0 bases at V and 3 bases at J, with 9 bases between. Germline CDR1 SGHTS, CDR2 YDEGEE. CDR3 size: 14 residues. The CDR3 nucleotides are TGTGCCAGCAGCTTGGTGAAGGGAGACTATGGCTACACCTTC. The encoded protein is CASSLVKGDYGYTF.

The rearrangement uses TRBV5-4 and TRBJ1-2; tentatively, D is TRBD1 (5 bases). The germline gives CDR1 SGHNT, CDR2 YYREEE (reference sequence). V gave up 4 bases and J gave up 4 bases, with 20 bases separating them. CDR3 length: 16 residues. CDR3 coding DNA: TGTGCCAGCAGCGGGGGGGTTAAGGGGAACATCTATGGCTACACCTTC. This codes for CASSGGVKGNIYGYTF.

The V call is TRBV29-1, the J call TRBJ2-7; no definite D call. The V gene lost 4 bases and the J gene lost 2 bases, with 6 bases spanning the gap. The CDR3 loop spans 11 amino acids. Germline V gives CDR1 SQVTM, CDR2 ANQGSEA. Here the CDR3 reads CSVGVAYEQYF. The CDR3, as DNA: TGCAGCGTTGGAGTAGCCTACGAGCAGTACTTC.

The gene calls are TRBV4-2 and TRBJ2-5; 7 bases line up with TRBD1. The V and J ends lost 4 bases and 0 bases, in that order; junction bases with no gene match: 20. The CDR3 extends over 20 amino acids. Germline CDR1 and CDR2: LGHNA and YNFKEQ. CDR3 nucleotide sequence: TGTGCCAGCAGCCCACTAAACCGGGACAGTAGGGCTTTTTACCAAGAGACCCAGTACTTC. It encodes CASSPLNRDSRAFYQETQYF.

The rearrangement uses TRBV5-6 and TRBJ1-5, with D possibly being TRBD1 (5 bases). CDR1 and CDR2 (germline): SGHDT, YYEEEE. The V and J ends lost 2 bases and 5 bases respectively, with 14 bases between them. The CDR3 runs to 15 residues. The CDR3 nucleotides are TGTGCCAGCAGCTTAGCCGGCAGGGTGGATCAGCCCCAGCATTTT. Translation: CASSLAGRVDQPQHF.